Listed here are 18 T cell receptor beta chains from one sample, sequenced in a study of blood T cell repertoires in COVID-19. Assay used: immunoSEQ multiplex PCR; TCRdb lists only in-frame clones, some missing. The sample consists of approximately 200,000 clones, roughly 87% of them appearing once. The sequencing sample was made of PBMCs or T cells enriched from blood (not recorded which). The source is a woman in her thirties who had recovered from COVID-19.

DNA for the CDR3: TGTGCCTGGAGTCCGGGACAACTAAATGAAAAACTGTTTTTT. Translation gives CAWSPGQLNEKLFF. This chain links TRBV30 with TRBJ1-4; D might be TRBD1 (6 bases). The CDR3 totals 14 residues. Germline values: CDR1 GTSNPN, CDR2 SVGIG (reference sequence). Trimming cost V 2 bases and J 5 bases, with 12 bases left between them.

This sequence joins TRBV3-1 (or the pseudogene TRBV3-2) and TRBJ1-2, with D unresolved. The CDR3 loop spans 14 amino acids. V lost 4 bases and J lost 6, with 15 bases in between. The germline gives CDR1 LGHDT, CDR2 YNNKEL (reference sequence). The CDR3 protein is CASSLLGVLDGYTF. The CDR3 DNA reads as TGTGCCAGCAGCCTTCTCGGGGTTCTAGATGGCTACACCTTC.

The CDR3 protein is CASSIPGQLAMNTEAFF. The CDR3 coding sequence is TGTGCCAGTAGTATACCGGGACAGCTCGCTATGAACACTGAAGCTTTCTTT. This chain connects TRBV19 to TRBJ1-1; 7 nucleotides match TRBD1. V shed 2 bases and J 0 bases; nucleotides not matched to a gene: 9. The CDR3 sequence is 17 residues long. Germline-derived CDR1 and CDR2 are LNHDA and SQIVND (reference sequence).

This chain connects TRBV5-4 to TRBJ2-2; TRBD2 aligns across 7 bases. CDR3 length: 15 residues. V dropped 2 bases and J dropped 5; count of bases not matched to a gene: 6. CDR1 and CDR2 from the germline V gene are SGHNT and YYREEE (reference sequence). The CDR3 region is CASSFWGRETGELFF. The CDR3 nucleotides are TGTGCCAGCAGCTTTTGGGGGAGGGAAACCGGGGAGCTGTTTTTT.

The gene calls are TRBV7-2 and TRBJ2-1, with TRBD2 matching 12 bases. The germline V gene encodes CDR1 SGHTA and CDR2 FQGNSA. The V and J ends lost 5 bases and 2 bases, in that order; junction bases with no gene match: 4. The CDR3 length is 16 residues. The CDR3 region has the DNA TGTGCCAGCAGCCCCCGGACTAGCGGGACCTACAATGAGCAGTTCTTC. Protein: CASSPRTSGTYNEQFF.

The rearrangement links TRBV2 to TRBJ2-6, with TRBD1 as a possible D gene (6 bases). The germline V and J ends were trimmed by 6 bases and 2 bases, with 17 bases remaining between them. The CDR3 extends over 17 amino acids. The germline gives CDR1 SNHLY, CDR2 FYNNEI. For the CDR3, the DNA is TGTGCCAGCAGCCCCCGAGCTGGACAGACTGGGGCCAACGTCCTGACTTTC. This gives the protein CASSPRAGQTGANVLTF.

This chain uses TRBV5-1 with TRBJ1-2; 8 bases are shared with TRBD1. The germline gives CDR1 SGHRS, CDR2 YFSETQ. Losses at the gene ends were 4 bases for V and 6 bases for J; bases not matched to a gene: 8. The CDR3 is made up of 14 amino acids. Here the CDR3 reads CASSSMDRADGYTF. DNA for the CDR3: TGCGCCAGCAGCAGCATGGACAGGGCGGATGGCTACACCTTC.

The chain couples TRBV3-1 (or the pseudogene TRBV3-2) to TRBJ1-2, with TRBD1 identical over 7 bases. V was pared by 4 bases and J by 3 bases, with 11 bases of the junction left unmatched. The CDR3 spans 16 residues. Germline V lookup: CDR1 LGHDT, CDR2 YNNKEL (reference sequence). CDR3 region: CASSPFRQGSYYGYTF. The CDR3 nucleotides are TGTGCCAGCAGCCCATTTCGACAGGGAAGTTACTATGGCTACACCTTC.

This sequence joins TRBV15 and TRBJ2-1, with TRBD1 matching 10 bases. V was pared by 3 bases and J by 4 bases, with 0 bases of the junction left unmatched. CDR1 is LNHNV, CDR2 YYDKDF, per germline (reference sequence). The CDR3 contains 14 residues. The CDR3 region is CATSRDRGYNEQFF. The CDR3 nucleotides are TGTGCCACCAGCAGGGACAGGGGGTACAATGAGCAGTTCTTC.

The V call is TRBV9, the J call TRBJ1-6, with a possible D match to TRBD1 (6 bases). V was cut by 4 bases and J by 3 bases, with 11 bases left in between. Looked up from germline, CDR1 is SGDLS and CDR2 is YYNGEE. This CDR3 has 15 amino acids. CDR3: CASSPGRGYNSPLHF. CDR3 in DNA: TGTGCCAGCAGCCCCGGCAGGGGCTATAATTCACCCCTCCACTTT.

The chain uses TRBV4-3 and TRBJ1-6; D possibly corresponds to TRBD1 (5 bases). The germline V gene has CDR1 LGHNA and CDR2 YSLEER. The CDR3 covers 19 residues. V lost 0 bases, J lost 10 bases, and 25 bases lay in between. The CDR3 nucleotides are TGCGCCAGCAGCCAAGATCGGCCAGGGAATTTTGCGGAGTGGTCACCCCTCCACTTT. Protein product: CASSQDRPGNFAEWSPLHF.

The rearrangement uses TRBV13 and TRBJ1-2; D ambiguous. CDR3 size: 10 residues. The germline V gene encodes CDR1 PRHDT and CDR2 FYEKMQ (reference sequence). V gave up 1 base and J gave up 8 bases, with 2 bases separating them. This CDR3 reads CASSLAGYTF. CDR3 coding DNA: TGTGCCAGCAGCTTAGCGGGCTACACCTTC.

This rearrangement joins TRBV7-9 to TRBJ1-3, with unresolved D. V was clipped by 5 bases and J by 0 bases, with 8 bases between them. The CDR3 totals 14 residues. CDR1 and CDR2 from the germline V gene are SEHNR and FQNEAQ (reference sequence). For the CDR3, the DNA is TGTGCCAGCAGCCGAACAGCCTCTGGAAACACCATATATTTT. Its translation: CASSRTASGNTIYF.

V usage is TRBV19 and J usage is TRBJ2-3; 10 bases are shared with TRBD1. The CDR3 is made up of 14 amino acids. V gave up 5 bases and J gave up 1 base; unmatched junction bases: 0. Germline V gives CDR1 LNHDA, CDR2 SQIVND (reference sequence). This CDR3 is CASSGTGGTDTQYF. The CDR3 nucleotides are TGTGCCAGTAGTGGGACAGGGGGCACAGATACGCAGTATTTT.

The V call is TRBV5-6, the J call TRBJ1-1, with 8 bases matching TRBD1. This CDR3 is 18 amino acids long. CDR1 and CDR2 (germline): SGHDT, YYEEEE. V gave up 4 bases and J gave up 5 bases; unmatched junction bases: 19. CDR3 in amino acids: CASSIFGQGPLLPTEAFF. CDR3 coding DNA: TGTGCCAGCAGCATTTTCGGACAGGGTCCCTTGTTACCGACTGAAGCTTTCTTT.

The chain joins TRBV18 to TRBJ2-2, with D maybe TRBD1 (6 bases). V was pared by 3 bases and J by 10 bases, with 24 bases between. CDR1 KGHSH and CDR2 LQKENI come from the germline V gene. The CDR3 totals 17 residues. The CDR3 sequence: CASSPPSRDNDAEELFF. The CDR3 DNA reads as TGTGCCAGCTCACCCCCATCACGGGACAACGACGCGGAGGAGCTGTTTTTT.

The chain uses TRBV7-3 and TRBJ2-5; D is possibly TRBD1 (5 bases). This CDR3 has 14 amino acids. Trimming left V 5 bases short and J 0 bases short, with 10 bases between. CDR1 SGHTA and CDR2 FQGTGA come from the germline V gene. The CDR3 loop reads CASSKTVYQETQYF. DNA for the CDR3: TGTGCCAGCAGCAAGACAGTATACCAAGAGACCCAGTACTTC.

The chain links TRBV5-1 to TRBJ2-7; tentative D call: TRBD2 (7 bases). This CDR3 region has 16 residues. V was trimmed by 4 bases and J by 5 bases, leaving 22 bases between them. The germline CDR1 and CDR2 sequences are SGHRS and YFSETQ. The CDR3 coding sequence is TGCGCCAGCAGCGGGAAGGCGGGGGCGCAGGGGAACGAGCAGTACTTC. Amino acid sequence: CASSGKAGAQGNEQYF.